Below are 17 T cell receptor beta chains sequenced from a single sample in a study of T cells after yellow fever vaccination. TCRdb redid the calling of the 5' RACE reads with MiXCR, one entry per CDR3 protein. Of about 340,000 distinct CDR3 sequences listed, 3% to 4.5% are singletons. The sample consisted of PBMCs, taken 5 days after the yellow fever booster vaccination. These receptors all stem from a man younger than 35 who received the YFV17D yellow fever vaccine.

Written as DNA, the CDR3 is TGTGCCATGGGGGGGACAGGCTCCTACGAGCAGTACTTC. This codes for CAMGGTGSYEQYF. V gene TRBV10-3 combines with J gene TRBJ2-7; weak D call: TRBD1 (8 bases). Trimming left V 9 bases short and J 0 bases short, with 12 bases between. CDR3 length: 13 residues. From germline, CDR1 is ENHRY and CDR2 SYGVKD.

The chain recombines TRBV18 with TRBJ2-1; no reliable D call. The V end lost 2 bases, the J end lost 4 bases, and 9 bases lay between the germline ends. Germline-derived CDR1 and CDR2 are KGHSH and LQKENI. This CDR3 region has 14 residues. The CDR3 nucleotides are TGTGCCAGCTCACCATCGACACCATACAATGAGCAGTTCTTC. Protein product: CASSPSTPYNEQFF.

This chain uses TRBV3-1 with TRBJ2-5; D may be TRBD1 or TRBD2 (5 bases each). With 0 bases removed from V and 4 bases from J, the gap between germline ends came to 15 bases. Germline V gene lookup returns CDR1 LGHDT and CDR2 YNNKEL (reference sequence). This CDR3 has 16 amino acids. The CDR3 DNA reads as TGTGCCAGCAGCCAAGATATGGGCAGGGACCGAGAGACCCAGTACTTC. Residues: CASSQDMGRDRETQYF.

This clonotype was found many times. V gene TRBV29-1 combines with J gene TRBJ2-1, with 7 nucleotides matching TRBD1. Trimming at V came to 3 bases and at J to 8 bases, leaving 10 bases not matched to a gene. The germline V gene has CDR1 SQVTM and CDR2 ANQGSEA. This CDR3 contains 14 residues. For the CDR3, the DNA is TGCAGCGTTGAGCCTCCGGGACAGAGGCATGAGCAGTTCTTC. This codes for CSVEPPGQRHEQFF.

The rearrangement uses TRBV7-9 and TRBJ1-6; D call uncertain. V shed 5 bases and J shed 5 bases, with 16 bases lying between them. Germline V gene sequence: CDR1 SEHNR, CDR2 FQNEAQ (reference sequence). The CDR3 is made up of 16 amino acids. DNA of the CDR3: TGTGCCAGCAGCCCGAAAGAGCCAAGGAATAATTCACCCCTCCACTTT. This codes for CASSPKEPRNNSPLHF.

This clonotype was detected only a few times. The genes are TRBV6-5 and TRBJ2-5; 12 bases line up with TRBD2. This CDR3 region has 15 residues. J was trimmed by 4 bases and V by 5 bases; bases with no gene match: 5. Germline assignment: CDR1 MNHEY and CDR2 SVGAGI. CDR3 in amino acids: CASSNLAGGTETQYF. As DNA, the CDR3 is TGTGCCAGCAGTAATCTAGCGGGGGGGACAGAGACCCAGTACTTC.

This clonotype was seen at least ten times. The rearrangement links TRBV6-5 to TRBJ2-7; TRBD2 might be the D (6 bases). The CDR3 extends over 15 amino acids. Germline V gives CDR1 MNHEY, CDR2 SVGAGI. Trimming stripped 0 bases from V and 6 bases from J, with 15 bases between. CDR3 DNA: TGTGCCAGCAGTTACTCGTCCTGGCAGGGAGGCGAGCAGTACTTC. It encodes CASSYSSWQGGEQYF.

This clonotype was found a few times. The chain has TRBV6-1 and TRBJ1-1; D remains unclear. Germline values: CDR1 MNHNS, CDR2 SASEGT. The CDR3 spans 14 residues. V shed 1 base and J shed 0 bases, with 6 bases lying between them. CDR3 sequence: CASSEVYMNTEAFF. In DNA, the CDR3 is TGTGCCAGCAGTGAAGTATACATGAACACTGAAGCTTTCTTT.

In its sample, this clonotype was seen a few times. The rearrangement links TRBV27 to TRBJ2-5, with D unresolved. Trimming shortened V by 3 bases and J by 3 bases, and 8 bases separated the two germline ends. Per germline, CDR1 MNHEY and CDR2 SMNVEV (reference sequence). CDR3 length: 13 amino acids. The CDR3 DNA is TGTGCCAGCAGTTTCCATCCGGAAGAGACCCAGTACTTC. Protein: CASSFHPEETQYF.

V is TRBV7-9 and J is TRBJ1-1; D gene unclear. Germline lookup yields CDR1 SEHNR and CDR2 FQNEAQ (reference sequence). V was pared by 4 bases and J by 0 bases, with 15 bases between. The CDR3 sequence is 16 residues long. CDR3 sequence: CASSSTLGLMNTEAFF. CDR3 in DNA: TGTGCCAGCAGCTCCACACTCGGACTGATGAACACTGAAGCTTTCTTT.

In its sample, this clonotype was seen a few times. V is TRBV29-1 and J is TRBJ2-2; D not certain. The CDR3 runs to 12 residues. Germline loops: CDR1 SQVTM, CDR2 ANQGSEA. The germline V and J ends were trimmed by 4 bases and 2 bases, with 5 bases remaining between them. The CDR3 region has the DNA TGCAGCGTTGCTCCAAACACCGGGGAGCTGTTTTTT. It yields the protein CSVAPNTGELFF.

The chain is built from TRBV6-1 and TRBJ1-4; 8 nucleotides match TRBD1. Germline CDR1 is MNHNS and CDR2 is SASEGT. The V gene end was trimmed by 6 bases and the J gene end by 8 bases; junction bases not matched to a gene: 8. This CDR3 has 14 residues. The chain's CDR3 is CASSYGQGGEKLFF. For the CDR3, the DNA is TGTGCCAGCAGCTACGGACAGGGCGGCGAAAAACTGTTTTTT.

This clonotype was detected a few times. J is TRBJ2-1 and V is TRBV9, with 9 bases aligning to TRBD2. CDR1 is SGDLS, CDR2 YYNGEE, per germline. The length of the CDR3 is 16 residues. V lost 3 bases to trimming and J lost 2 bases; unmatched junction nucleotides: 6. The CDR3 loop reads CASSGSSGDAYNEQFF. In DNA form, the CDR3 reads TGTGCCAGCAGCGGGTCTAGCGGGGACGCCTACAATGAGCAGTTCTTC.

A few counts support this clonotype. This chain uses TRBV5-4 with TRBJ1-2, with 7 bases that match TRBD1. The CDR3 contains 15 residues. V gave up 1 base and J gave up 7 bases; unmatched junction bases: 10. Germline CDR1 and CDR2: SGHNT and YYREEE (reference sequence). The CDR3 sequence: CASSLPTGTDAGYTF. The CDR3 DNA is TGTGCCAGCAGCTTGCCAACCGGGACAGACGCTGGCTACACCTTC.

This clonotype was seen at least ten times. This sequence joins TRBV10-3 and TRBJ2-7, with D uncertain. V lost 8 bases to trimming and J lost 7 bases, with 15 bases between them. The V gene's germline CDR1 is ENHRY and CDR2 SYGVKD. This CDR3 comprises 12 residues. This CDR3 reads CAIAGDAGEQYV. The CDR3 region has the DNA TGTGCCATCGCAGGTGACGCTGGGGAGCAGTACGTC.

This clonotype was seen at least ten times. V gene TRBV14 combines with J gene TRBJ2-2; a weak D match, TRBD1 (6 bases). The CDR3 extends over 16 amino acids. In germline, CDR1 is SGHDN, CDR2 FVKESK. The germline V and J ends were trimmed by 2 bases and 0 bases, with 10 bases remaining between them. The CDR3 is CASSQYWTANTGELFF. The CDR3, as DNA: TGTGCCAGCAGCCAATATTGGACAGCGAACACCGGGGAGCTGTTTTTT.

CDR3 amino acids: CASSVVWGNEQFF. The DNA of the CDR3 is TGTGCCAGCAGCGTAGTTTGGGGGAATGAGCAGTTCTTC. The V and J genes are TRBV28 and TRBJ2-1; D may be TRBD1 or TRBD2 (5 bases each). The ends were cut back, 6 bases at V and 7 bases at J, with 13 bases in the middle. There are 13 residues in the CDR3. CDR1 is MDHEN, CDR2 SYDVKM, per germline.